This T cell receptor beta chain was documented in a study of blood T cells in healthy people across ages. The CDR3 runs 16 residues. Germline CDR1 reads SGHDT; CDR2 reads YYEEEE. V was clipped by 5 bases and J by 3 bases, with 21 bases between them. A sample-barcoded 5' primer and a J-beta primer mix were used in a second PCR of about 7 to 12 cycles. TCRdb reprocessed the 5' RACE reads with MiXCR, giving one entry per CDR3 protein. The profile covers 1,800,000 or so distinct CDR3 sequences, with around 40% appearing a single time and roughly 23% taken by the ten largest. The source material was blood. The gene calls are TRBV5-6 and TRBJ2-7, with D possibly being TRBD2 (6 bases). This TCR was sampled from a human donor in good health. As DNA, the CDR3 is TGTGCCAGCAGTCCGGGGATTACCACTAGCCGCTACGAGCAGTACTTC. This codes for CASSPGITTSRYEQYF. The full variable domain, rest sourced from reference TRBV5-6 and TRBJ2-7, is DAGVTQSPTHLIKTRGQQVTLRCSPKSGHDTVSWYQQALGQGPQFIFQYYEEEERQRGNFPDRFSGHQFPNYSSELNVNALLLGDSALYLCASSPGITTSRYEQYFGPGTRLTVT.